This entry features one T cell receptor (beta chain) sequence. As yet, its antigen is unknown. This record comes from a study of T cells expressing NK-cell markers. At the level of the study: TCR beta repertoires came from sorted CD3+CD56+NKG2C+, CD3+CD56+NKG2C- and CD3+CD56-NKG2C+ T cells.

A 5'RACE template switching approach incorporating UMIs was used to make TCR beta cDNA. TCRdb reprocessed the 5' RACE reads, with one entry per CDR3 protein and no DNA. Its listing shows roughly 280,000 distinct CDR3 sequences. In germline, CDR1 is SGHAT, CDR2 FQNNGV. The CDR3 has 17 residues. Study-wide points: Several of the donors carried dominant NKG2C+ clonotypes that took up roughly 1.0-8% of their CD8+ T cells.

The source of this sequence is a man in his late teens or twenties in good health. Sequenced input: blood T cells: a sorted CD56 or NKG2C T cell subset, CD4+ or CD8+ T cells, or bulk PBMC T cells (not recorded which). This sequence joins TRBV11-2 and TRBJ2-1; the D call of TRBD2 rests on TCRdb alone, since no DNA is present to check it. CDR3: CASSLVVMSGSSYEQFF.